One sample yielded the 19 T cell receptor beta chains listed below, sequenced in a study of blood T cell repertoires in COVID-19. Data came from immunoSEQ multiplex PCR; TCRdb stores just in-frame clones and leaves some out. The sample has roughly 130,000 clones, under 85% seen once; the top ten hold 12%. Sequencing was carried out using peripheral blood. The source of these receptors is a woman aged 55-69 years with acute or convalescent COVID-19.

The chain uses TRBV6-5 and TRBJ1-1; D might be TRBD1 (5 bases). This CDR3 has 13 amino acids. CDR1 and CDR2 (germline): MNHEY, SVGAGI. Trimming took off 6 bases at V and 0 bases at J, with 8 bases between the two ends. The CDR3 region has the DNA TGTGCCAGCAGACAGGATTTGAACACTGAAGCTTTCTTT. This codes for CASRQDLNTEAFF.

The sample holds a few counts of this clone. The chain uses TRBV5-4 and TRBJ2-3, with 14 bases identical to TRBD2. The V gene's germline CDR1 is SGHNT and CDR2 YYREEE (reference sequence). This CDR3 contains 15 residues. Trimming at V came to 4 bases and at J to 5 bases, leaving 3 bases not matched to a gene. In DNA, the CDR3 is TGTGCCAGCAGCGCAGGACTAGCGGGGGGAGATACGCAGTATTTT. Its translation: CASSAGLAGGDTQYF.

This sequence joins TRBV11-2 and TRBJ1-1; unclear D gene. Germline assignment: CDR1 SGHAT and CDR2 FQNNGV. Trimming shortened V by 1 base and J by 6 bases, and 9 bases separated the two germline ends. This CDR3 contains 13 residues. The CDR3 DNA follows: TGTGCCAGCAGCTTAGTTTTTGAGCCTGAAGCTTTCTTT. It is translated as CASSLVFEPEAFF.

V is TRBV7-2 and J is TRBJ1-5, with TRBD1 matching over 7 bases. After removal of 6 bases from V and 7 bases from J, the junction contained 9 bases not matched to a gene. The CDR3 has 14 residues. CDR1 and CDR2 from the germline V gene are SGHTA and FQGNSA. The CDR3 region has the DNA TGTGCCAGCAGTTTAAGGGGGCTGGGGCAGCCCCAGCATTTT. Translation: CASSLRGLGQPQHF.

The rearrangement uses TRBV5-1 and TRBJ2-3; D remains unclear. Germline V gene data show CDR1 as SGHRS and CDR2 as YFSETQ. Between the trimmed V and J ends, which lost 0 bases and 4 bases, there was a span of 9 bases. There are 14 residues in the CDR3. The CDR3 reads CASSLGPAADTQYF. CDR3 in DNA: TGCGCCAGCAGCTTGGGCCCGGCGGCAGATACGCAGTATTTT.

The chain recombines TRBV4-2 with TRBJ2-1; 8 bases agree with TRBD2. V was pared by 3 bases and J by 3 bases, with 7 bases of the junction left unmatched. The CDR3 extends over 16 amino acids. Germline assignment: CDR1 LGHNA and CDR2 YNFKEQ. The CDR3 nucleotides are TGTGCCAGCAGCCAGGATGGACTAGCTTTCTACAATGAGCAGTTCTTC. Its translation: CASSQDGLAFYNEQFF.

This chain links TRBV5-5 with TRBJ1-4; D is uncertain. V was shortened by 4 bases and J by 3 bases, with 16 bases between the two germline ends. Germline lookup yields CDR1 SGHKS and CDR2 YYEKEE (reference sequence). The CDR3 is 16 residues long. CDR3 nucleotides: TGTGCCAGCAGCCTCCAGGTTGTTTGGGCTAATGAAAAACTGTTTTTT. This codes for CASSLQVVWANEKLFF.

J is TRBJ1-1 and V is TRBV7-9, with 10 bases fitting TRBD1. Germline V gives CDR1 SEHNR, CDR2 FQNEAQ (reference sequence). The CDR3 covers 16 residues. With V trimmed by 7 bases and J by 0 bases, 8 bases remained unmatched. The chain's CDR3 is CASNDRGQGMNTEAFF. For the CDR3, the DNA is TGTGCCAGCAACGACAGGGGGCAAGGGATGAACACTGAAGCTTTCTTT.

As DNA, the CDR3 is TGTGCCAGCACCTCCAGTGGGGCCAACGTCCTGACTTTC. This codes for CASTSSGANVLTF. This sequence joins TRBV9 and TRBJ2-6; D unclear. Germline CDR1 SGDLS, CDR2 YYNGEE. This CDR3 region has 13 residues. With 6 bases removed from V and 3 bases from J, the gap between germline ends came to 7 bases.

This chain connects TRBV28 to TRBJ1-1; 8 bases agree with TRBD1. Germline loops: CDR1 MDHEN, CDR2 SYDVKM. V shed 10 bases and J 7 bases; nucleotides not matched to a gene: 11. This CDR3 has 13 residues. The CDR3 is CATLDRAIFEAFF. DNA of the CDR3: TGTGCCACCTTGGACAGGGCCATATTTGAAGCTTTCTTT.

This clone was observed a single time. J is TRBJ1-6 and V is TRBV6-1, with D possibly TRBD1 on 6 matching bases. Per germline, CDR1 MNHNS and CDR2 SASEGT. The CDR3 sequence is 14 residues long. V lost 3 bases and J lost 9, with 12 bases in between. The CDR3 DNA is TGTGCCAGCAGTGACAAGGGGGAAGGTTCACCCCTCCACTTT. It yields the protein CASSDKGEGSPLHF.

The chain is built from TRBV2 and TRBJ1-6; the D gene is possibly TRBD1 (5 bases). The CDR3 covers 12 residues. Trimming left V 5 bases short and J 10 bases short, with 9 bases between. CDR1 is SNHLY and CDR2 is FYNNEI in the germline V gene. The CDR3 DNA follows: TGTGCCAGCAGTATTCCAGGGTCACCCCTCCACTTT. The encoded protein is CASSIPGSPLHF.

DNA of the CDR3: TGCGCCAGCAGCTTGGCCAATCGTCAGGGTGGCTACACCTTC. Its translation: CASSLANRQGGYTF. The chain is built from TRBV5-1 and TRBJ1-2; TRBD1 might be the D (5 bases). Trimming left V 0 bases short and J 7 bases short, with 13 bases between. This CDR3 has 14 amino acids. The germline gives CDR1 SGHRS, CDR2 YFSETQ.

V gene TRBV28 combines with J gene TRBJ1-1, with TRBD1 identical over 8 bases. The CDR3 spans 14 residues. Germline lookup yields CDR1 MDHEN and CDR2 SYDVKM. Unmatched junction bases numbered 6, after V lost 5 bases and J lost 4 bases. This CDR3 reads CASSPPGQVTEAFF. Here the CDR3 DNA reads TGTGCCAGCAGTCCCCCGGGACAGGTCACTGAAGCTTTCTTT.

This chain links TRBV9 with TRBJ2-5; 15 bases are shared with TRBD2. With 0 bases clipped from V and 4 bases from J, the junction kept 7 bases outside the gene matches. The length of the CDR3 is 18 residues. Germline lookup yields CDR1 SGDLS and CDR2 YYNGEE. The CDR3 region is CASSVGRTSGGAGETQYF. CDR3 sequence (DNA): TGTGCCAGCAGCGTAGGAAGGACTAGCGGGGGGGCCGGAGAGACCCAGTACTTC.

The genes are TRBV30 and TRBJ2-7; possible D gene TRBD2, 6 bases. Germline CDR1 is GTSNPN and CDR2 is SVGIG (reference sequence). CDR3 size: 13 residues. The V end lost 3 bases, the J end lost 2 bases, and 11 bases lay between the germline ends. The CDR3 DNA reads as TGTGCCTGGAGAACGGGGGTCGCCTACGAGCAGTACTTC. Translating it yields CAWRTGVAYEQYF.

In this sample, this clone turned up once. The CDR3 region is CASSIPGQGYEQYV. The CDR3 nucleotides read TGTGCCAGTAGTATTCCGGGACAGGGCTACGAGCAGTACGTC. The rearrangement uses TRBV19 and TRBJ2-7; the match to TRBD1 covers 9 bases. V trimming: 3 bases; J trimming: 3 bases; junction bases outside the gene matches: 3. Germline V gives CDR1 LNHDA, CDR2 SQIVND (reference sequence). The CDR3 has 14 residues.

V and J are TRBV7-8 and TRBJ1-1, with 8 bases identical to TRBD1. The CDR3 has 15 residues. With V trimmed by 1 base and J by 6 bases, 7 bases remained unmatched. CDR1 is SGHVS and CDR2 is FQNEAQ in the germline V gene. The DNA of the CDR3 is TGTGCCAGCAGCTTAGTCACAGGGGGGTACCCTGAAGCTTTCTTT. Translated, it gives CASSLVTGGYPEAFF.

The chain uses TRBV10-1 and TRBJ2-2, with a possible D match to TRBD1 (5 bases). Germline assignment: CDR1 WNHNN and CDR2 SYGVQD (reference sequence). The CDR3 has 13 residues. V lost 5 bases to trimming and J lost 3 bases, with 7 bases between them. The chain's CDR3 is CASSLRDTGELFF. For the CDR3, the DNA is TGCGCCAGCAGTCTCAGGGACACCGGGGAGCTGTTTTTT.